The present entry profiles one T cell receptor beta chain with its context. The antigen is not known. Produced via immunoSEQ multiplex PCR; TCRdb's table is partial and in-frame only. Found here are roughly 50,000 clones, more than 70% of them singletons; the top ten hold approximately 12%. This sample was included in a study of OX40 agonist ivuxolimab in advanced cancers. Study at large: An agonistic human IgG2 monoclonal antibody against OX40 (CD134) was given.

This CDR3 has 18 amino acids. Trimming removed 5 bases from V and 4 bases from J; junction bases left unmatched: 13. CDR1 is LNHDA and CDR2 is SQIVND in the germline V gene (reference sequence). Overall study findings and caveats: On average, CD8+ T cells had more expanded clones than CD4+. Clonal expansion was among the lowest in partial responders at 0.1-3.0 mg/kg, especially CD8+. In the expanded peripheral T cells, antigen specificity was never determined.

The V and J genes are TRBV19 and TRBJ1-5, with 11 positions matching TRBD1. The sequenced sample was CD4+ or CD8+ T cells sorted from blood, obtained in a trial of the OX40 agonist ivuxolimab. This receptor was taken from an adult with an advanced solid tumor such as melanoma, head and neck, liver or kidney cancer. Written as DNA, the CDR3 is TGTGCCAGTAGTTCCCCGTTAGGGACAGGGGGAAAAAATCAGCCCCAGCATTTT. Amino acids: CASSSPLGTGGKNQPQHF.